Following are 18 T cell receptor beta chains from one sample sequenced in a study of T cells in Graves' hyperthyroidism and ophthalmopathy. TCR beta CDR3 region amplification was performed from RNA transcripts. Initially, a first-round RT-PCR of the TCR CDR3 employed the HTBI primer set. From the multiplex PCR reads, TCRdb called clonotypes with MiXCR, one entry per CDR3 protein. The sample lists approximately 490,000 distinct CDR3 sequences, around a fifth seen once, with approximately 54% in the top ten. The sequencing sample was made of blood. These TCRs come from a woman in her seventies with Graves' ophthalmopathy.

Only a few counts were recorded for this clonotype. The V call is TRBV6-1, the J call TRBJ1-1; D is unresolved. The CDR3 runs to 11 residues. Germline CDR1 and CDR2: MNHNS and SASEGT. Trimming took 5 bases from V and 8 from J, leaving 9 bases between them. The CDR3 sequence: CASSPKWEAFF. The CDR3 coding sequence is TGTGCCAGCAGTCCCAAGTGGGAAGCTTTCTTT.

This clonotype was picked up a small number of times. The J gene is TRBJ2-7, the V gene TRBV18; 7 nucleotides align to TRBD1. The CDR3 runs to 13 residues. The V segment lost 6 bases and the J segment 3 bases; nucleotides outside the gene matches: 5. In germline, CDR1 is KGHSH, CDR2 LQKENI. The CDR3 is CASSPGQDYEQYF. The CDR3 DNA reads TGTGCCAGCTCCCCCGGACAGGACTACGAGCAGTACTTC. The full variable domain, completed using reference TRBV18 and TRBJ2-7, is NAGVMQNPRHLVRRRGQEARLRCSPMKGHSHVYWYRQLPEEGLKFMVYLQKENIIDESGMPKERFSAEFPKEGPSILRIQQVVRGDSAAYFCASSPGQDYEQYFGPGTRLTVT.

The chain employs TRBV30 and TRBJ1-6, with unresolved D. V was pared by 4 bases and J by 0 bases, with 7 bases between. Germline V gives CDR1 GTSNPN, CDR2 SVGIG (reference sequence). The CDR3 runs 14 residues. The CDR3 coding sequence is TGTGCCTGGATTTCGGCCTCCTATAATTCACCCCTCCACTTT. Translating gives CAWISASYNSPLHF.

Many counts were recorded for this clonotype. This chain links TRBV2 with TRBJ1-1; D is undetermined. The germline V and J ends were trimmed by 2 bases and 1 base, with 8 bases remaining between them. CDR3 length: 14 amino acids. Germline V lookup: CDR1 SNHLY, CDR2 FYNNEI. CDR3 in DNA: TGTGCCAGCAGTGAAATAAGCGGGAACACTGAAGCTTTCTTT. This codes for CASSEISGNTEAFF.

This clonotype was observed a handful of times. The CDR3 DNA follows: TGTGCCAGCAGTTACTCGTTGGGGGGAAACACCATATATTTT. This gives the protein CASSYSLGGNTIYF. This chain joins TRBV6-6 and TRBJ1-3, with D unclear. The CDR3 is 14 amino acids. CDR1 is MNHNY, CDR2 SVGAGI, per germline (reference sequence). V dropped 0 bases and J dropped 4 bases, with 7 bases sitting between them.

This clonotype was recorded many times. The chain uses TRBV28 and TRBJ2-1; possibly TRBD2 for D (6 bases). Germline CDR1 and CDR2: MDHEN and SYDVKM. CDR3 length: 16 amino acids. V was shortened by 5 bases and J by 5 bases, with 19 bases between the two germline ends. The CDR3 DNA sequence: TGTGCCAGCAGTACCCGAAAGCGGGCCCTAGACAATGAGCAGTTCTTC. It is translated as CASSTRKRALDNEQFF. The full variable domain, its missing parts supplied by reference TRBV28 and TRBJ2-1, is DVKVTQSSRYLVKRTGEKVFLECVQDMDHENMFWYRQDPGLGLRLIYFSYDVKMKEKGDIPEGYSVSREKKERFSLILESASTNQTSMYLCASSTRKRALDNEQFFGPGTRLTVL.

This clonotype occurred many times. The V call is TRBV11-2, the J call TRBJ2-5; perhaps TRBD2 as D (5 bases). CDR1 SGHAT and CDR2 FQNNGV come from the germline V gene. Trimming took off 1 base at V and 5 bases at J, with 11 bases between the two ends. The CDR3 runs to 14 residues. The CDR3 loop is CASSLVGLRETQYF. The DNA of the CDR3 is TGTGCCAGCAGCTTAGTCGGACTCCGGGAGACCCAGTACTTC. The whole variable domain, filled in from reference TRBV11-2 and TRBJ2-5, reads EAGVAQSPRYKIIEKRQSVAFWCNPISGHATLYWYQQILGQGPKLLIQFQNNGVVDDSQLPKDRFSAERLKGVDSTLKIQPAKLEDSAVYLCASSLVGLRETQYFGPGTRLLVL.

The chain recombines TRBV20-1 with TRBJ2-3, with TRBD2 identical over 13 bases. J lost 5 bases, V lost 5 bases, and 4 bases had no gene match. Germline-derived CDR1 and CDR2 are DFQATT and SNEGSKA (reference sequence). This CDR3 contains 14 residues. For the CDR3, the DNA is TGCAGTGCTTACGGACTAGCGGGAGAAGATACGCAGTATTTT. It specifies CSAYGLAGEDTQYF.

As concerns this clonotype: A much larger clone is a single base away; this may be a read error. This rearrangement joins TRBV3-1 to TRBJ1-1; D is perhaps TRBD1 (5 bases). The germline V gene encodes CDR1 LGHDT and CDR2 YNNKEL (reference sequence). The CDR3 runs 14 residues. In DNA form, the CDR3 reads TGTGCCAGCAGCCAGGATGCAGGGTTCACTGGAGCTTTCTTT. It codes for CASSQDAGFTGAFF.

In this sample, this clonotype turned up many times. The J gene is TRBJ1-1, the V gene TRBV12-3 or TRBV12-4; no reliable D call. Trimming removed 3 bases at V and 1 base at J, with 12 bases between. The CDR3 totals 15 residues. CDR3: CASSLPSGKNTEAFF. The CDR3 coding sequence is TGTGCCAGCAGTTTGCCTTCCGGCAAGAACACTGAAGCTTTCTTT.

There are a few counts of this clonotype. The V gene is TRBV12-5, the J gene TRBJ1-1; 9 bases map to TRBD1. V gave up 3 bases and J gave up 9 bases; unmatched junction bases: 8. The CDR3 is made up of 14 amino acids. The germline gives CDR1 LGHNT, CDR2 FRNRAP. Here the CDR3 DNA reads TGTGCTAGTGGTTTAACAGGGGGCGAGAGTCAAGCTTTCTTT. Protein sequence: CASGLTGGESQAFF.

This clonotype was counted a few times. The rearrangement uses TRBV27 and TRBJ1-2; weak D call: TRBD1 (5 bases). In germline, CDR1 is MNHEY, CDR2 SMNVEV (reference sequence). The CDR3 is 13 residues long. V lost 3 bases and J 8 bases, leaving 13 bases between the germline ends. This CDR3 reads CASSFSREGGYTF. CDR3 nucleotide sequence: TGTGCCAGCAGTTTTTCCAGGGAGGGGGGCTACACCTTC.

This clonotype was detected only a few times. The genes are TRBV19 and TRBJ2-3; D unresolved. This CDR3 is built from 16 residues. V lost 5 bases and J lost 1, with 16 bases in between. In germline, CDR1 is LNHDA, CDR2 SQIVND (reference sequence). The CDR3 sequence is CASSLSKNYGTDTQYF. CDR3 coding DNA: TGTGCCAGTAGTCTGAGTAAGAACTACGGCACAGATACGCAGTATTTT.

The table lists this clonotype with many counts. The chain joins TRBV7-2 to TRBJ2-5; the D gene is possibly TRBD2 (6 bases). The CDR3 runs 16 residues. V lost 1 base and J 4 bases, leaving 16 bases between the germline ends. Germline CDR1 SGHTA, CDR2 FQGNSA. CDR3 sequence reads: CASSLGFRAGSETQYF. For the CDR3, the DNA is TGTGCCAGCAGCTTAGGCTTTAGAGCGGGCTCAGAGACCCAGTACTTC.

CDR3 bases: TGTGCCAGTACCTCACTAGCGGGAGGGTCTTCCCCGCAGTATTTT. It translates to CASTSLAGGSSPQYF. The chain recombines TRBV19 with TRBJ2-3; TRBD2 agrees at 13 bases. Germline V CDR1 and CDR2: LNHDA, SQIVND (reference sequence). J was trimmed by 10 bases and V by 7 bases; bases with no gene match: 11. The CDR3 contains 15 residues.

With regard to this clonotype: Mismatch with germline at one junction end may stem from a read error. V usage is TRBV15 and J usage is TRBJ2-5, with 10 bases that match TRBD1. There are 16 residues in the CDR3. Germline V gene data show CDR1 as LNHNV and CDR2 as YYDKDF (reference sequence). The CDR3 DNA sequence: TGTGCCTCCAGCAGGGGGGAGACAGGGGGCTCGGAGACCCAGTACTTC. Translation: CASSRGETGGSETQYF.

This clonotype was recorded at least ten times. The rearrangement joins TRBV7-2 to TRBJ2-7; 14 nucleotides align to TRBD2. The CDR3 length is 16 residues. Germline CDR1 is SGHTA and CDR2 is FQGNSA. Losses at the gene ends were 0 bases for V and 6 bases for J; bases not matched to a gene: 4. This CDR3 reads CASSLAGTSGRGEQYF. The DNA of the CDR3 is TGTGCCAGCAGCTTAGCCGGGACTAGCGGGAGAGGCGAGCAGTACTTC.

This clonotype has more than one count but fewer than ten. The rearrangement uses TRBV12-3 or TRBV12-4 and TRBJ2-2; 7 nucleotides line up with TRBD2. The CDR3 contains 14 residues. V shed 5 bases and J 6 bases; nucleotides not matched to a gene: 6. The CDR3 DNA reads TGTGCCAGCAGTACACCGACTAGCCCCGGGGAGCTGTTTTTT. Translating it yields CASSTPTSPGELFF.